This TCR beta chain is drawn from a study of T cell changes during pregnancy in multiple sclerosis (dated by TCRdb to the late 2010s). With respect to the entire study: The study examined how the T cell repertoire changed over the course of pregnancy in women with multiple sclerosis.

Library preparation employed the immunoSEQ multiplex PCR assay. As stored in TCRdb, this immuneACCESS dataset retains in-frame rearrangements with V and J assigned. A fraction of the clones does not appear; measured against another copy, unresolved V genes explain less than half of the discrepancy, and the remainder lacks a known reason. For this sample there are some 31,000 clones; roughly 87% appear just once. Approximately 6.9% of the sample lies in the top ten. Measured from the cysteine to the phenylalanine, the CDR3 is 13 residues long. The read is trimmed to its CDR3 DNA, 39 bases read in frame from base 1. V lost 3 bases and J lost 7 bases, and the count of bases not matched to a germline gene is 2. Taken from the germline V gene (reference sequence), the CDR1 and CDR2 loops are MNHEY and SMNVEV. To note about this clone: Its cognate antigen has yet to be identified. Base-call qualities are not available, and no considerably larger clone is one nucleotide away.

This TCR derives from a female donor with multiple sclerosis, enrolled in a pregnancy study. Recombination linked TRBV27 to TRBJ2-1; TRBD1 agrees with 8 junctional bases. Sequencing was performed on CD8+ T cells from peripheral blood mononuclear cells, taken in the second trimester of pregnancy. The CDR3 protein: CASSFTGGNEQFF. The DNA reads TGTGCCAGCAGTTTCACAGGGGGGAATGAGCAGTTCTTC.